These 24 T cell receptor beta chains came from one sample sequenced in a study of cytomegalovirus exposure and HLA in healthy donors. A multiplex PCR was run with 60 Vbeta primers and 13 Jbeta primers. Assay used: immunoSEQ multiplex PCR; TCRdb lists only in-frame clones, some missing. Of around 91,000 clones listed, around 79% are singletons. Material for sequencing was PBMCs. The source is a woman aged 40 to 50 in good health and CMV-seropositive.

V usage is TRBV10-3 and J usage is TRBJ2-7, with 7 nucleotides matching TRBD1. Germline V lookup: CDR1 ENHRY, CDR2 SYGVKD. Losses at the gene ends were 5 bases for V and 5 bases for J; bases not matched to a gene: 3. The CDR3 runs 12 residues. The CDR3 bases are TGTGCCATCAGTTTACAGGGGAACGAGCAGTACTTC. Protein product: CAISLQGNEQYF.

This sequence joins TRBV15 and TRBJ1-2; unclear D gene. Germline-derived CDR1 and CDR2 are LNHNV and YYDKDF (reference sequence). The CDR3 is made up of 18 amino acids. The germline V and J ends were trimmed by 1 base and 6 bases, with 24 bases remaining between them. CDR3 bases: TGTGCCACCAGCAGAGGGGATACTTACAGTTTCGGGGAGGATGGCTACACCTTC. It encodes CATSRGDTYSFGEDGYTF.

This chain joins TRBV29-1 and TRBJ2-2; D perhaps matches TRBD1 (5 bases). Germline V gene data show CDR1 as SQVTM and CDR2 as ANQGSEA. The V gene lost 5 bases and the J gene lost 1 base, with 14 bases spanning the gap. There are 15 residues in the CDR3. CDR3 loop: CSVYVAGQNTGELFF. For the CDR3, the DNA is TGCAGCGTTTATGTGGCAGGACAGAACACCGGGGAGCTGTTTTTT.

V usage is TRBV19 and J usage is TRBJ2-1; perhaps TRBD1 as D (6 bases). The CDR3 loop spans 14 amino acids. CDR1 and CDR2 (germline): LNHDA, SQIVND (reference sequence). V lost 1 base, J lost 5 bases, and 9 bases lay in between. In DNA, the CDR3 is TGTGCCAGTAGTATAGTACAGGGAAACAATGAGCAGTTCTTC. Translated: CASSIVQGNNEQFF.

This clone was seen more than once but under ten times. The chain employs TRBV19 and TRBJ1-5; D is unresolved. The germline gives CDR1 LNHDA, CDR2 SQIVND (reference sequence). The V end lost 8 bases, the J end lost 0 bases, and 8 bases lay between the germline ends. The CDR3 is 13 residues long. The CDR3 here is CASEYGSNQPQHF. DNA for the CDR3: TGTGCCAGTGAGTACGGTAGCAATCAGCCCCAGCATTTT.

The CDR3 sequence: CASSSSSSSGSPYEQYF. The CDR3 bases are TGTGCCAGCAGTTCCTCATCTTCTAGCGGGAGCCCCTACGAGCAGTACTTC. The chain employs TRBV27 and TRBJ2-7; 10 bases match TRBD2. The ends lost 4 bases at V and 2 bases at J; junction bases unmatched: 11. The length of the CDR3 is 17 residues. Germline V lookup: CDR1 MNHEY, CDR2 SMNVEV (reference sequence).

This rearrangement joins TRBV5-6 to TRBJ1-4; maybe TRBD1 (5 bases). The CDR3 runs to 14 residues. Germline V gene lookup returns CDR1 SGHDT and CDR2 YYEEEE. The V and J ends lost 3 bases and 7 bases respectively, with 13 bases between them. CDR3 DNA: TGTGCCAGCAGCTCCAGGGTGATTTCTGAAAAACTGTTTTTT. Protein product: CASSSRVISEKLFF.

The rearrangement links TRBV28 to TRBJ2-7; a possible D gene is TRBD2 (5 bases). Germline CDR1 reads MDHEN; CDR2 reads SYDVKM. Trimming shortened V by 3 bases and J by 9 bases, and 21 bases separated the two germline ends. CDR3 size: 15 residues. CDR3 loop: CASSLRLGVGTSQYF. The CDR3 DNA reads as TGTGCCAGCAGTTTGAGGCTCGGGGTAGGTACCTCGCAGTACTTC. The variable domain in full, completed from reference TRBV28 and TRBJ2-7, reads DVKVTQSSRYLVKRTGEKVFLECVQDMDHENMFWYRQDPGLGLRLIYFSYDVKMKEKGDIPEGYSVSREKKERFSLILESASTNQTSMYLCASSLRLGVGTSQYFGPGTRLTVT.

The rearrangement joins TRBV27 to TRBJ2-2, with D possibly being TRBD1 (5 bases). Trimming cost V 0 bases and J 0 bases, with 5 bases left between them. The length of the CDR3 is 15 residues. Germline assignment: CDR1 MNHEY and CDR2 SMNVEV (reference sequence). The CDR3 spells CASSLSGANTGELFF. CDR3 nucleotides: TGTGCCAGCAGTTTATCAGGGGCGAACACCGGGGAGCTGTTTTTT.

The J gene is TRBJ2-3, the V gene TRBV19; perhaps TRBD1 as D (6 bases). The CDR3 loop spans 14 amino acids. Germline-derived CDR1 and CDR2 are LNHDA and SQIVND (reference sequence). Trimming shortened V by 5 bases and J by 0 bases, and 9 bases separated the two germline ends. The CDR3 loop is CASSWGPSTDTQYF. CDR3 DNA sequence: TGTGCCAGTAGTTGGGGGCCTAGCACAGATACGCAGTATTTT. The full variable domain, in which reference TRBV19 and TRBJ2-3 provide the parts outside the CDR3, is DGGITQSPKYLFRKEGQNVTLSCEQNLNHDAMYWYRQDPGQGLRLIYYSQIVNDFQKGDIAEGYSVSREKKESFPLTVTSAQKNPTAFYLCASSWGPSTDTQYFGPGTRLTVL.

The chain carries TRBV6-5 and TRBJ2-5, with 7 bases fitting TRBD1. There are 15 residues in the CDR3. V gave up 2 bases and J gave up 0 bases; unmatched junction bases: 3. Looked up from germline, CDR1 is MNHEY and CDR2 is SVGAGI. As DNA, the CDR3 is TGTGCCAGCAGTTACGTCAGGGGGTACCAAGAGACCCAGTACTTC. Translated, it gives CASSYVRGYQETQYF.

DNA for the CDR3: TGTGCCAGCAGTTTAGAGGCTAGCGGGTTGCGCACAGATACGCAGTATTTT. It translates to CASSLEASGLRTDTQYF. This chain links TRBV27 with TRBJ2-3; 8 positions match TRBD2. The germline gives CDR1 MNHEY, CDR2 SMNVEV (reference sequence). With V trimmed by 2 bases and J by 1 base, 8 bases remained unmatched. The CDR3 loop spans 17 amino acids.

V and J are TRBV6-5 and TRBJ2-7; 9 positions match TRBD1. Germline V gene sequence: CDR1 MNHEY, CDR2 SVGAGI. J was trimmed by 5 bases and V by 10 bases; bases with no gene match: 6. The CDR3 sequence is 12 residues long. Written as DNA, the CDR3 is TGTGCCACAACAGGGGGCTGGCACGAGCAGTACTTC. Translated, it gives CATTGGWHEQYF.

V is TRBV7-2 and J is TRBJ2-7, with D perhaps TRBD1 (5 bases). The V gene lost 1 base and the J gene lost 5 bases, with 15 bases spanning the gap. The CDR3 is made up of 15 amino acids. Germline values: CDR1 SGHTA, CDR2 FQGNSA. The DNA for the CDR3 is TGTGCCAGCAGCTTAGAAGCATGGCAGGGCGACGAGCAGTACTTC. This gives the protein CASSLEAWQGDEQYF.

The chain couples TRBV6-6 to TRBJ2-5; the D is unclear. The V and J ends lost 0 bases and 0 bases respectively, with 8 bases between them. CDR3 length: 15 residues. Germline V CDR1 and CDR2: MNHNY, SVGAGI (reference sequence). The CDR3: CASSYSSGYQETQYF. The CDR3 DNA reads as TGTGCCAGCAGTTACTCTTCCGGGTACCAAGAGACCCAGTACTTC.

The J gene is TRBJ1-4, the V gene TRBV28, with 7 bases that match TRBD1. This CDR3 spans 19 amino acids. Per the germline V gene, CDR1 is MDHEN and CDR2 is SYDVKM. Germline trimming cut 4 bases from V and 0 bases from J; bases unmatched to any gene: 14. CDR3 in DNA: TGTGCCAGCAGTTCGGCGCGACAGGGTCTCCGCGCAACTAATGAAAAACTGTTTTTT. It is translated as CASSSARQGLRATNEKLFF.

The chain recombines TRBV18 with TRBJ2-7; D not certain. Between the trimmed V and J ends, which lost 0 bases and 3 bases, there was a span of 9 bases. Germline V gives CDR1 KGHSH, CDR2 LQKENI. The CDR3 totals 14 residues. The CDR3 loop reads CASSPPPGGYEQYF. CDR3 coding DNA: TGTGCCAGCTCACCACCCCCGGGTGGCTACGAGCAGTACTTC.

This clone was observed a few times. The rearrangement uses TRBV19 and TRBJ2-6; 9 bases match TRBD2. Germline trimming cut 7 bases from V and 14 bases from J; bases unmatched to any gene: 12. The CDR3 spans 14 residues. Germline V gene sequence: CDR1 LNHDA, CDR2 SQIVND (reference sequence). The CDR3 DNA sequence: TGTGCCAGTAAAGTTGAGGTAGCGGGAGTTATCCTGACTTTC. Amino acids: CASKVEVAGVILTF.

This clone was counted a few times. The CDR3 is CASTYRAGYTF. The DNA of the CDR3 is TGTGCCAGCACTTACAGGGCTGGCTACACCTTC. The J gene is TRBJ1-2, the V gene TRBV2, with D perhaps TRBD1 (6 bases). V dropped 7 bases and J dropped 7 bases, with 10 bases sitting between them. Germline V lookup: CDR1 SNHLY, CDR2 FYNNEI. The CDR3 covers 11 residues.

The CDR3 reads CASSATHSIPGTRGPNEQFF. As DNA, the CDR3 is TGTGCCAGCAGCGCAACCCATTCAATACCCGGGACTAGGGGCCCGAATGAGCAGTTCTTC. V is TRBV9 and J is TRBJ2-1, with 8 bases matching TRBD2. With V trimmed by 3 bases and J by 7 bases, 24 bases remained unmatched. Germline V CDR1 and CDR2: SGDLS, YYNGEE. The CDR3 loop spans 20 amino acids. The variable domain in full, with the rest retrieved from reference TRBV9 and TRBJ2-1, is DSGVTQTPKHLITATGQRVTLRCSPRSGDLSVYWYQQSLDQGLQFLIQYYNGEERAKGNILERFSAQQFPDLHSELNLSSLELGDSALYFCASSATHSIPGTRGPNEQFFGPGTRLTVL.

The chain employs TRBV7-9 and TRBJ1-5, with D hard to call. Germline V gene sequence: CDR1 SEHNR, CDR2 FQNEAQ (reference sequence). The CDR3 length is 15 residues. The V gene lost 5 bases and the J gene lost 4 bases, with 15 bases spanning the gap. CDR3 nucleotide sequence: TGTGCCAGCAGCGATATCCAGGATCGAAATCAGCCCCAGCATTTT. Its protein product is CASSDIQDRNQPQHF.

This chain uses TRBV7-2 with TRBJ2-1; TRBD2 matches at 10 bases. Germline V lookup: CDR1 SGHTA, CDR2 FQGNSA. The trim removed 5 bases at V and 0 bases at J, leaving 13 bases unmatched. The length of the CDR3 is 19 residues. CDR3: CASSTSNVRTSGSYNEQFF. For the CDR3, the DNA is TGTGCCAGCAGCACTAGCAATGTAAGGACTAGCGGCTCCTACAATGAGCAGTTCTTC.

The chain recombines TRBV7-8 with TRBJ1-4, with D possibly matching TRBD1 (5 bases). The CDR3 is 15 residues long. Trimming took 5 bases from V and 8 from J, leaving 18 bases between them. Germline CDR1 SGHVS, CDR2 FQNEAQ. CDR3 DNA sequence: TGTGCCAGCAGCCCGGGCAGGGTCATAGGGGAAAAACTGTTTTTT. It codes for CASSPGRVIGEKLFF.

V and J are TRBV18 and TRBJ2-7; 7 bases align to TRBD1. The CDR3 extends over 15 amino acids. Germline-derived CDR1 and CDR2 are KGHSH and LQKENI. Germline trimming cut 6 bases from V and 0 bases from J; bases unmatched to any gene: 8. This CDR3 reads CASSPTGDLSYEQYF. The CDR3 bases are TGTGCCAGCTCCCCAACAGGGGACCTCTCCTACGAGCAGTACTTC.